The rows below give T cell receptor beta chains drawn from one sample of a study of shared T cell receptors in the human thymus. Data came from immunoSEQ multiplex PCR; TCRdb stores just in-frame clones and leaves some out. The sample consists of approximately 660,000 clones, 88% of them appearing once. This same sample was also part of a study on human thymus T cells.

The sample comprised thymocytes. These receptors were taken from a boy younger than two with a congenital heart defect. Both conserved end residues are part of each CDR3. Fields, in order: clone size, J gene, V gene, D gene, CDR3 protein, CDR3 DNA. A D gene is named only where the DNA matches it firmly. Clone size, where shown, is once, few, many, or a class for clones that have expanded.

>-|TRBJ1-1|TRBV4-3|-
CASSQDGGHMNTEAFF
TGCGCCAGCAGCCAAGATGGGGGACACATGAACACTGAAGCTTTCTTT
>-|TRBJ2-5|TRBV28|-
CASSIIRLGQETQYF
TGTGCCAGCAGTATCATCCGACTAGGTCAAGAGACCCAGTACTTC
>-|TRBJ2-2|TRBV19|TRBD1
CASKRPGQGSPRTGELFF
TGTGCCAGTAAAAGACCGGGACAGGGCAGCCCCAGGACCGGGGAGCTGTTTTTT
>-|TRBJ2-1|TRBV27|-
CASSAKCTTKYRNEQFF
TGTGCCAGCAGTGCAAAATGTACGACTAAATATCGCAATGAGCAGTTCTTC
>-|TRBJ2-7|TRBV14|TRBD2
CASSQGTSGIHEQYF
TGTGCCAGCAGCCAAGGGACTAGCGGGATTCACGAGCAGTACTTC
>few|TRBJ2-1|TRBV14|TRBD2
CASSQDLRDGLAGGHEQFF
TGTGCCAGCAGCCAAGATCTCAGGGATGGGCTAGCGGGAGGCCATGAGCAGTTCTTC
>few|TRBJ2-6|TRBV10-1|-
CASSMGGYSGANVLTF
TGCGCCAGCTCAATGGGAGGTTACTCTGGGGCCAACGTCCTGACTTTC
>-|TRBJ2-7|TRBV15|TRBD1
CATSREGTGPYEQYF
TGTGCCACCAGCAGAGAGGGGACAGGGCCCTACGAGCAGTACTTC
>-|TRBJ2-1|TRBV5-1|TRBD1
CASRDREQVRNEQFF
TGCGCCAGCAGGGACAGGGAGCAGGTCCGCAATGAGCAGTTCTTC
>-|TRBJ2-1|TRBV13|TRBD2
CASSLRLAGDNEQFF
TGTGCCAGCAGCTTACGACTAGCGGGAGACAATGAGCAGTTCTTC
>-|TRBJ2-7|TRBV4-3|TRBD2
CASSQVASGRDAYEQYF
TGCGCCAGCAGCCAAGTCGCTAGCGGGAGGGACGCCTACGAGCAGTACTTC
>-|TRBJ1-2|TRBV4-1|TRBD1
CASSQDLDRAIGYTF
TGCGCCAGCAGCCAAGACTTAGACAGGGCCATCGGCTACACCTTC
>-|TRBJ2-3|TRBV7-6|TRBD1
CASSLPPIQGDRSDTQYF
TGTGCCAGCAGCTTGCCGCCGATCCAGGGGGATCGGTCAGATACGCAGTATTTT
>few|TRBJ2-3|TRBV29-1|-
CSVERGQGTDTQYF
TGCAGCGTTGAACGAGGCCAGGGTACAGATACGCAGTATTTT
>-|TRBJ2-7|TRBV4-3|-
CASSQDKSASSYEQYF
TGCGCCAGCAGCCAAGATAAGTCAGCGAGCTCCTACGAGCAGTACTTC
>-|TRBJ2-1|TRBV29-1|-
CSVEGTSNNNEQFF
TGCAGCGTTGAAGGAACTAGTAATAACAATGAGCAGTTCTTC
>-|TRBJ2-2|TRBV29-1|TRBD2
CSVEIGEGGTWTGELFF
TGCAGCGTTGAAATCGGTGAGGGAGGGACTTGGACCGGGGAGCTGTTTTTT
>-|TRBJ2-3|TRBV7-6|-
CASSSWVHGGDTQYF
TGTGCCAGCAGCTCATGGGTTCATGGAGGAGATACGCAGTATTTT
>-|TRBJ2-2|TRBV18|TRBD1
CASSPGQGFGTGELFF
TGTGCCAGCTCGCCCGGACAGGGTTTTGGCACCGGGGAGCTGTTTTTT
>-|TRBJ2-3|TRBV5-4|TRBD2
CASSHTSGGDTQYF
TGTGCCAGCAGCCATACTAGCGGGGGAGATACGCAGTATTTT
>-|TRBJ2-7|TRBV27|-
CASSFAGRSSYEQYF
TGTGCCAGCAGTTTTGCAGGGCGAAGCTCCTACGAGCAGTACTTC
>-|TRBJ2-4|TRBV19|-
CASSIVGGVAKNIQYF
TGTGCCAGTAGTATAGTTGGAGGAGTAGCCAAAAACATTCAGTACTTC
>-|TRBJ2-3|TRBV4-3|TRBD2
CASSQDLASGRADTQYF
TGCGCCAGCAGCCAAGATCTGGCTAGCGGGAGGGCCGATACGCAGTATTTT
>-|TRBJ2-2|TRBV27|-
CASRLAAGNTGELFF
TGTGCCAGCAGACTAGCTGCGGGGAACACCGGGGAGCTGTTTTTT
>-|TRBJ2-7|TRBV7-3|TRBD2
CASSTWEGPYEQYF
TGTGCCAGCAGCACCTGGGAGGGCCCCTACGAGCAGTACTTC
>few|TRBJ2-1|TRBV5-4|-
CAGRADSSYNEQFF
TGTGCCGGCCGAGCGGATAGCTCCTACAATGAGCAGTTCTTC